These 19 T cell receptor beta chains originate from one sample sequenced in a study of T cells in localized non-small cell lung cancer. Libraries were prepared by immunoSEQ multiplex PCR; TCRdb keeps only in-frame clonotypes and omits some of them. The sample comprises 75,000 to 80,000 clones, 80% of which are singletons, and 8.5% to 10% rests with the top ten. The sample was peripheral blood, taken before any cancer treatment. These receptors were taken from a female donor of 60 years or more with stage I lung adenocarcinoma.

The chain employs TRBV6-4 and TRBJ1-6, with D possibly TRBD1 on 6 matching bases. The CDR3 loop spans 15 amino acids. Germline loops: CDR1 MRHNA, CDR2 SNTAGT. V was cut by 0 bases and J by 9 bases, with 12 bases left in between. Here the CDR3 DNA reads TGTGCCAGCAGTGACTCGGGAGTAGGGGGTTCACCCCTCCACTTT. Protein sequence: CASSDSGVGGSPLHF.

The chain links TRBV9 to TRBJ1-2; a weak D match, TRBD1 (5 bases). V lost 4 bases and J 0 bases, leaving 16 bases between the germline ends. CDR1 SGDLS and CDR2 YYNGEE come from the germline V gene. This CDR3 comprises 16 residues. The DNA of the CDR3 is TGTGCCAGCAGCTCATCGGGGTGGGGCTCTAACTATGGCTACACCTTC. Its protein product is CASSSSGWGSNYGYTF. Based on the CDR3 plus reference TRBV9 and TRBJ1-2, the full variable domain is DSGVTQTPKHLITATGQRVTLRCSPRSGDLSVYWYQQSLDQGLQFLIQYYNGEERAKGNILERFSAQQFPDLHSELNLSSLELGDSALYFCASSSSGWGSNYGYTFGSGTRLTVV.

This chain uses TRBV4-3 with TRBJ2-2; D call uncertain. Trimming pared 1 base from V and 0 bases from J, leaving 6 bases between. CDR1 and CDR2 from the germline V gene are LGHNA and YSLEER. This CDR3 comprises 15 residues. CDR3 bases: TGCGCCAGCAGCCAAGGCGGAGCGAACACCGGGGAGCTGTTTTTT. Its protein is CASSQGGANTGELFF.

V usage is TRBV19 and J usage is TRBJ1-1; D remains unclear. The CDR3 is 12 residues long. V lost 0 bases to trimming and J lost 7 bases, with 6 bases between them. Looked up from germline, CDR1 is LNHDA and CDR2 is SQIVND (reference sequence). CDR3 in DNA: TGTGCCAGTAGTATAGAACGGCGTGAAGCTTTCTTT. This translates into CASSIERREAFF.

The chain uses TRBV6-5 and TRBJ1-1, with 8 bases lining up with TRBD1. The CDR3 spans 15 residues. After removal of 3 bases from V and 8 bases from J, the junction contained 11 bases not matched to a gene. CDR1 and CDR2 from the germline V gene are MNHEY and SVGAGI. Here the CDR3 reads CASSYLEAGGEEAFF. In DNA form, the CDR3 reads TGTGCCAGCAGTTATTTGGAGGCAGGGGGCGAAGAAGCTTTCTTT.

This clone was picked up a small number of times. The rearrangement joins TRBV6-4 to TRBJ2-6; D perhaps matches TRBD1 (5 bases). CDR3 length: 15 amino acids. Germline CDR1 and CDR2: MRHNA and SNTAGT. The ends were cut back, 6 bases at V and 0 bases at J, with 9 bases in the middle. CDR3 sequence reads: CASSPDISGANVLTF. CDR3 DNA: TGTGCCAGCAGCCCGGACATCTCTGGGGCCAACGTCCTGACTTTC.

A remark on this clone: Other DNA sequences from this sample encode an identical CDR3 as well. As DNA, the CDR3 is TGCAGCGTTGAAGCAGAGACCCAGTACTTC. Protein sequence: CSVEAETQYF. This sequence joins TRBV29-1 and TRBJ2-5; D not resolved. The ends were cut back, 1 base at V and 4 bases at J, with 1 base in the middle. Per germline, CDR1 SQVTM and CDR2 ANQGSEA. This CDR3 is built from 10 residues.

This clone was counted ten times or more. The V call is TRBV27, the J call TRBJ2-1, with a possible D match to TRBD2 (5 bases). V was pared by 6 bases and J by 1 base, with 19 bases between. The germline V gene encodes CDR1 MNHEY and CDR2 SMNVEV (reference sequence). The CDR3 extends over 17 amino acids. CDR3 residues: CASRPMRTPSSYNEQFF. The CDR3 DNA follows: TGTGCCAGCAGGCCTATGAGGACTCCGTCTTCCTACAATGAGCAGTTCTTC.

This chain connects TRBV5-1 to TRBJ1-2; tentatively, D is TRBD1 (5 bases). In germline, CDR1 is SGHRS, CDR2 YFSETQ. The CDR3 contains 13 residues. The V end lost 4 bases, the J end lost 4 bases, and 11 bases lay between the germline ends. The CDR3 here is CASSTGTIYGYTF. The CDR3 DNA sequence: TGCGCCAGCAGCACCGGGACGATCTATGGCTACACCTTC. The whole variable domain, remainder taken from reference TRBV5-1 and TRBJ1-2, is KAGVTQTPRYLIKTRGQQVTLSCSPISGHRSVSWYQQTPGQGLQFLFEYFSETQRNKGNFPGRFSGRQFSNSRSEMNVSTLELGDSALYLCASSTGTIYGYTFGSGTRLTVV.

This clone was observed a single time. V and J are TRBV19 and TRBJ1-6, with D tentatively TRBD1 (5 bases). The CDR3 is made up of 15 amino acids. V lost 4 bases and J lost 9, with 16 bases in between. CDR1 is LNHDA and CDR2 is SQIVND in the germline V gene (reference sequence). As DNA, the CDR3 is TGTGCCAGTAGTACCGAAGTCCCCGGGGGTTCACCCCTCCACTTT. Its translation is CASSTEVPGGSPLHF.

The rearrangement joins TRBV7-6 to TRBJ2-7; 7 bases line up with TRBD2. The germline gives CDR1 SGHVS, CDR2 FNYEAQ. CDR3 length: 15 amino acids. Trimming took 5 bases from V and 3 from J; bases not matched to a gene: 10. The CDR3 loop reads CASSASGDGRYEQYF. The CDR3 nucleotides are TGTGCCAGCAGCGCAAGCGGGGATGGCCGCTACGAGCAGTACTTC.

This chain connects TRBV29-1 to TRBJ1-3; D is unresolved. The CDR3 consists of 11 residues. The germline gives CDR1 SQVTM, CDR2 ANQGSEA. The CDR3 reads CSVRDGNTIYF. CDR3 DNA sequence: TGCAGTGTAAGAGATGGAAACACCATATATTTT.

The J gene is TRBJ1-1, the V gene TRBV4-3, with D hard to call. This CDR3 spans 15 amino acids. V was clipped by 0 bases and J by 0 bases, with 8 bases between them. Germline CDR1 reads LGHNA; CDR2 reads YSLEER. CDR3 sequence: CASSQDEVMNTEAFF. Written as DNA, the CDR3 is TGCGCCAGCAGCCAAGATGAAGTTATGAACACTGAAGCTTTCTTT.

The chain recombines TRBV5-6 with TRBJ2-5; D is perhaps TRBD2 (5 bases). V was pared by 0 bases and J by 5 bases, with 11 bases between. Germline V CDR1 and CDR2: SGHDT, YYEEEE. The CDR3 covers 14 residues. CDR3 protein: CASSLALRVETQYF. In DNA, the CDR3 is TGTGCCAGCAGCTTGGCGTTGCGGGTCGAGACCCAGTACTTC. The whole variable domain, remainder taken from reference TRBV5-6 and TRBJ2-5, is DAGVTQSPTHLIKTRGQQVTLRCSPKSGHDTVSWYQQALGQGPQFIFQYYEEEERQRGNFPDRFSGHQFPNYSSELNVNALLLGDSALYLCASSLALRVETQYFGPGTRLLVL.

The rearrangement joins TRBV11-3 to TRBJ2-1; 7 bases map to TRBD1. Germline CDR1 reads SGHNT; CDR2 reads YENEEA. The trim removed 2 bases at V and 6 bases at J, leaving 7 bases unmatched. The CDR3 covers 15 residues. CDR3 bases: TGTGCCAGCAGCTTACAGGGGGAGTGGGCCAATGAGCAGTTCTTC. Translating it yields CASSLQGEWANEQFF.

Here the CDR3 reads CASKERPGNTIYF. The CDR3, as DNA: TGTGCCAGCAAGGAGAGGCCTGGAAACACCATATATTTT. This chain uses TRBV6-1 with TRBJ1-3; D remains ambiguous. V was pared by 7 bases and J by 2 bases, with 9 bases between. The length of the CDR3 is 13 residues. Germline values: CDR1 MNHNS, CDR2 SASEGT.

The V and J genes are TRBV7-2 and TRBJ2-7, with 7 bases aligning to TRBD1. CDR1 is SGHTA, CDR2 FQGNSA, per germline. This CDR3 is built from 14 residues. V lost 3 bases to trimming and J lost 0 bases; unmatched junction nucleotides: 2. DNA for the CDR3: TGTGCCAGCAGCTTTCGGGACAGCTCCTACGAGCAGTACTTC. Its translation: CASSFRDSSYEQYF.

This clone was detected ten times or more. The chain combines TRBV6-5 with TRBJ1-2; tentatively, D is TRBD1 (5 bases). V gave up 0 bases and J gave up 6 bases, with 14 bases separating them. This CDR3 is 15 amino acids long. Germline CDR1 is MNHEY and CDR2 is SVGAGI. In DNA, the CDR3 is TGTGCCAGCAGTTACTCGACCTTAGGGGAAGATGGCTACACCTTC. Amino acid sequence: CASSYSTLGEDGYTF.

The rearrangement uses TRBV4-1 and TRBJ2-1; 10 nucleotides match TRBD2. CDR1 and CDR2 from the germline V gene are MGHRA and YSYEKL. CDR3 length: 16 residues. Losses at the gene ends were 3 bases for V and 0 bases for J; bases not matched to a gene: 2. DNA of the CDR3: TGCGCCAGCAGCCAGCCTAGCGGGAGCTCCTACAATGAGCAGTTCTTC. This translates into CASSQPSGSSYNEQFF.